This is a list of T cell receptor beta chains from one sample in a study of metastatic and nonmetastatic thyroid tumors. TCRdb re-called clones from the PCR reads using MiXCR. Counted here are approximately 31,000 clones, 18% occurring once; the ten biggest clones make up about 11%. The sample was blood. All receptors come from a female donor with papillary thyroid cancer or a benign thyroid nodule (not recorded which). Some clones in this sample may be carry-over from other donors' samples. Each CDR3 is given with its conserved first and last residue. The order of the fields is CDR3 protein, CDR3 DNA, D gene, J gene, clone size, V gene. A D gene is named only where the DNA matches it firmly. Size is stated for part of the rows, as once, few or many counts, or as a class when the clone is expanded.

CDR3aa: CASSYRLRGGYGYTF
CDR3nt: TGTGCCAGCAGTTATCGTCTCAGGGGAGGCTATGGCTACACCTTC
d_gene: NA
j_gene: TRBJ1-2
abundance: many
v_gene: TRBV28

CDR3aa: CASSLRPPGLAGNEQFF
CDR3nt: TGTGCCAGCAGCTTAAGACCTCCGGGACTAGCGGGCAATGAGCAGTTCTTC
d_gene: TRBD2
j_gene: TRBJ2-1
abundance: NA
v_gene: TRBV11-2

CDR3aa: CASSEWGSGREQYF
CDR3nt: TGCGCCAGCAGTGAGTGGGGTAGCGGGAGAGAGCAGTACTTC
d_gene: TRBD2
j_gene: TRBJ2-7
abundance: many
v_gene: TRBV10-1

CDR3aa: CASRWRGQGTEAFF
CDR3nt: TGTGCCAGCAGATGGAGGGGGCAAGGCACTGAAGCTTTCTTT
d_gene: TRBD1
j_gene: TRBJ1-1
abundance: NA
v_gene: TRBV13

CDR3aa: CSTVQETQYF
CDR3nt: TGCAGCACAGTACAAGAGACCCAGTACTTC
d_gene: NA
j_gene: TRBJ2-5
abundance: many
v_gene: TRBV20-1

CDR3aa: CSARDRRQGVYGYTF
CDR3nt: TGCAGTGCTAGAGATCGTAGGCAGGGTGTCTATGGCTACACCTTC
d_gene: NA
j_gene: TRBJ1-2
abundance: many
v_gene: TRBV20-1

CDR3aa: CSAIVTDYGYTF
CDR3nt: TGCAGTGCTATCGTGACAGACTATGGCTACACCTTC
d_gene: NA
j_gene: TRBJ1-2
abundance: many
v_gene: TRBV20-1

CDR3aa: CASSLFRVGRYGYTF
CDR3nt: TGTGCCAGCAGTTTATTTAGGGTAGGGAGATATGGCTACACCTTC
d_gene: NA
j_gene: TRBJ1-2
abundance: NA
v_gene: TRBV28

CDR3aa: CASSPNPGTFSYNEQFF
CDR3nt: TGTGCCAGCTCACCCAACCCCGGGACATTTTCCTACAATGAGCAGTTCTTC
d_gene: NA
j_gene: TRBJ2-1
abundance: many
v_gene: TRBV18

CDR3aa: CASSFRGTRDGYTF
CDR3nt: TGTGCCAGCAGCTTCCGGGGGACGAGGGATGGCTACACCTTC
d_gene: NA
j_gene: TRBJ1-2
abundance: many
v_gene: TRBV5-6

CDR3aa: CASSSVVGQNRANVLTF
CDR3nt: TGTGCCAGCAGCTCTGTCGTCGGGCAGAATAGGGCCAACGTCCTGACTTTC
d_gene: NA
j_gene: TRBJ2-6
abundance: many
v_gene: TRBV28

CDR3aa: CASSESGWGQGASGELFF
CDR3nt: TGTGCCAGCAGTGAAAGTGGGTGGGGACAGGGGGCGTCCGGGGAGCTGTTTTTT
d_gene: TRBD1
j_gene: TRBJ2-2
abundance: few
v_gene: TRBV2

CDR3aa: CSAREGDRGLQPQHF
CDR3nt: TGCAGTGCTAGAGAGGGGGACAGGGGGTTACAGCCCCAGCATTTT
d_gene: TRBD1
j_gene: TRBJ1-5
abundance: many
v_gene: TRBV20-1

CDR3aa: CASSAGGEETQYF
CDR3nt: TGTGCCAGCAGTGCAGGCGGAGAAGAGACCCAGTACTTC
d_gene: NA
j_gene: TRBJ2-5
abundance: many
v_gene: TRBV4-2

CDR3aa: CASSQARTAYNEQFF
CDR3nt: TGCGCCAGCAGCCAAGCCAGGACAGCCTACAATGAGCAGTTCTTC
d_gene: NA
j_gene: TRBJ2-1
abundance: many
v_gene: TRBV4-1

CDR3aa: CASSINLPAGLADTQYF
CDR3nt: TGTGCCAGTAGTATCAACCTCCCGGCAGGGTTGGCAGATACGCAGTATTTT
d_gene: NA
j_gene: TRBJ2-3
abundance: many
v_gene: TRBV19

CDR3aa: CASSYVISSTDTQYF
CDR3nt: TGTGCCAGCAGTTACGTAATCTCTAGCACAGATACGCAGTATTTT
d_gene: NA
j_gene: TRBJ2-3
abundance: few
v_gene: TRBV6-5

CDR3aa: CASEGQTQDNEQFF
CDR3nt: TGTGCCAGCGAAGGACAGACTCAGGACAATGAGCAGTTCTTC
d_gene: NA
j_gene: TRBJ2-1
abundance: many
v_gene: TRBV2

CDR3aa: CASIYSWTYEQYF
CDR3nt: TGTGCCAGCATATATTCCTGGACCTACGAGCAGTACTTC
d_gene: NA
j_gene: TRBJ2-7
abundance: NA
v_gene: TRBV7-8

CDR3aa: CSARDPETQYF
CDR3nt: TGCAGTGCTAGAGATCCAGAGACCCAGTACTTC
d_gene: NA
j_gene: TRBJ2-5
abundance: many
v_gene: TRBV20-1

CDR3aa: CASSLGWVRSEKLFF
CDR3nt: TGTGCCAGCAGCTTGGGATGGGTTCGCAGTGAAAAACTGTTTTTT
d_gene: NA
j_gene: TRBJ1-4
abundance: NA
v_gene: TRBV11-2

CDR3aa: CASSLESRANEQFF
CDR3nt: TGTGCCAGCAGTTTAGAATCTCGAGCAAATGAGCAGTTCTTC
d_gene: NA
j_gene: TRBJ2-1
abundance: NA
v_gene: TRBV12-3/TRBV12-4

CDR3aa: CASSLALAGGQNEQFF
CDR3nt: TGTGCCAGCAGCTTAGCTCTAGCGGGGGGGCAAAATGAGCAGTTCTTC
d_gene: TRBD2
j_gene: TRBJ2-1
abundance: NA
v_gene: TRBV11-1

CDR3aa: CASSSNLYEQYF
CDR3nt: TGTGCCAGCAGTTCAAACCTTTACGAGCAGTACTTC
d_gene: NA
j_gene: TRBJ2-7
abundance: medium-sized
v_gene: TRBV28

CDR3aa: CASSIGQGRTEAFF
CDR3nt: TGTGCCAGTAGCATTGGACAGGGACGGACTGAAGCTTTCTTT
d_gene: TRBD1
j_gene: TRBJ1-1
abundance: many
v_gene: TRBV19

CDR3aa: CASSLMGGYEQYF
CDR3nt: TGTGCCAGCAGTTTAATGGGAGGTTACGAGCAGTACTTC
d_gene: NA
j_gene: TRBJ2-7
abundance: medium-sized
v_gene: TRBV27

CDR3aa: CSVGRGGSLTGELFF
CDR3nt: TGCAGTGTCGGGAGAGGCGGGAGTCTCACCGGGGAGCTGTTTTTT
d_gene: TRBD2
j_gene: TRBJ2-2
abundance: many
v_gene: TRBV20-1

CDR3aa: CAITSRDGSYGYTF
CDR3nt: TGTGCCATCACTTCCCGGGACGGTTCCTATGGCTACACCTTC
d_gene: NA
j_gene: TRBJ1-2
abundance: many
v_gene: TRBV10-3

CDR3aa: CASSPASRFRGNQPQHF
CDR3nt: TGTGCCAGCAGCCCGGCGTCGAGGTTCAGGGGCAATCAGCCCCAGCATTTT
d_gene: NA
j_gene: TRBJ1-5
abundance: many
v_gene: TRBV28

CDR3aa: CSAVGGSTDTQYF
CDR3nt: TGCAGTGCTGTGGGGGGTTCCACAGATACGCAGTATTTT
d_gene: NA
j_gene: TRBJ2-3
abundance: NA
v_gene: TRBV20-1

CDR3aa: CASSYWGQGPYEQYF
CDR3nt: TGTGCCAGCAGTTATTGGGGACAGGGTCCCTACGAGCAGTACTTC
d_gene: TRBD1
j_gene: TRBJ2-7
abundance: NA
v_gene: TRBV6-5

CDR3aa: CASSSTPDYEQYF
CDR3nt: TGTGCCAGCAGCTCTACCCCCGACTACGAGCAGTACTTC
d_gene: NA
j_gene: TRBJ2-7
abundance: many
v_gene: TRBV7-3

CDR3aa: CATSRDTLEGGPEDTKYF
CDR3nt: TGTGCCACCAGCAGAGATACATTAGAGGGAGGGCCCGAAGATACGAAGTATTTT
d_gene: TRBD2
j_gene: TRBJ2-3
abundance: NA
v_gene: TRBV15

CDR3aa: CASSLGGSNSGNTIYF
CDR3nt: TGTGCCAGCAGCTTGGGGGGATCAAACTCTGGAAACACCATATATTTT
d_gene: NA
j_gene: TRBJ1-3
abundance: many
v_gene: TRBV11-1

CDR3aa: CASSEGGGDVLAKNIQYF
CDR3nt: TGTGCCAGCAGCGAGGGCGGGGGAGACGTACTAGCCAAAAACATTCAGTACTTC
d_gene: TRBD2
j_gene: TRBJ2-4
abundance: many
v_gene: TRBV7-9

CDR3aa: CASSTDGGDTEAFF
CDR3nt: TGTGCCAGTAGTACCGACGGGGGGGACACTGAAGCTTTCTTT
d_gene: NA
j_gene: TRBJ1-1
abundance: many
v_gene: TRBV19

CDR3aa: CSARGLAALETQYF
CDR3nt: TGCAGTGCTAGAGGACTAGCGGCGTTAGAGACCCAGTACTTC
d_gene: TRBD2
j_gene: TRBJ2-5
abundance: many
v_gene: TRBV20-1

CDR3aa: CASSPPPDRVGGYTF
CDR3nt: TGTGCCAGCAGTCCCCCCCCAGACAGGGTGGGAGGCTACACCTTC
d_gene: TRBD1
j_gene: TRBJ1-2
abundance: few
v_gene: TRBV27

CDR3aa: CASSVWDTRPDTGELFF
CDR3nt: TGTGCCAGCAGCGTATGGGACACTCGCCCTGACACCGGGGAGCTGTTTTTT
d_gene: NA
j_gene: TRBJ2-2
abundance: NA
v_gene: TRBV9

CDR3aa: CATDPDAYEQYF
CDR3nt: TGTGCCACCGATCCGGATGCCTACGAGCAGTACTTC
d_gene: NA
j_gene: TRBJ2-7
abundance: NA
v_gene: TRBV28

CDR3aa: CASSVGDRGTDTQYF
CDR3nt: TGCGCCAGCAGTGTTGGGGACAGGGGTACAGATACGCAGTATTTT
d_gene: TRBD1
j_gene: TRBJ2-3
abundance: many
v_gene: TRBV10-2

CDR3aa: CASSRDRAREQYF
CDR3nt: TGTGCCAGCTCGCGGGACAGGGCTCGGGAGCAGTACTTC
d_gene: TRBD1
j_gene: TRBJ2-7
abundance: NA
v_gene: TRBV18

CDR3aa: CASSLTSDRADTQYF
CDR3nt: TGTGCCAGCAGCTTAACGTCGGACAGGGCAGATACGCAGTATTTT
d_gene: TRBD1
j_gene: TRBJ2-3
abundance: many
v_gene: TRBV7-3

CDR3aa: CASSEEAALSYEQYF
CDR3nt: TGTGCCAGCAGTGAAGAGGCAGCATTATCCTACGAGCAGTACTTC
d_gene: NA
j_gene: TRBJ2-7
abundance: few
v_gene: TRBV6-5

CDR3aa: CASSPSRLVYEQYF
CDR3nt: TGTGCCAGCTCACCCTCCAGACTTGTCTACGAGCAGTACTTC
d_gene: NA
j_gene: TRBJ2-7
abundance: NA
v_gene: TRBV18

CDR3aa: CASSRGTVGAQYF
CDR3nt: TGTGCCAGCAGTAGGGGGACAGTCGGGGCCCAGTACTTC
d_gene: TRBD1
j_gene: TRBJ2-5
abundance: NA
v_gene: TRBV3-1

CDR3aa: CASTLGLRDEQFF
CDR3nt: TGTGCCAGCACCCTAGGGTTGCGGGATGAGCAGTTCTTC
d_gene: NA
j_gene: TRBJ2-1
abundance: many
v_gene: TRBV11-3

CDR3aa: CASSESRGVSGELFF
CDR3nt: TGTGCCAGCAGTGAAAGTAGGGGAGTTAGCGGGGAGCTGTTTTTT
d_gene: NA
j_gene: TRBJ2-2
abundance: many
v_gene: TRBV6-1

CDR3aa: CASSHSGRGNEQYF
CDR3nt: TGTGCCAGCAGCCACTCGGGTCGAGGGAACGAGCAGTACTTC
d_gene: NA
j_gene: TRBJ2-7
abundance: NA
v_gene: TRBV3-1

CDR3aa: CASSFAVVTEAFF
CDR3nt: TGTGCCAGCAGCTTCGCGGTCGTGACTGAAGCTTTCTTT
d_gene: NA
j_gene: TRBJ1-1
abundance: many
v_gene: TRBV5-6

CDR3aa: CASSIIRGEGEQFF
CDR3nt: TGTGCCAGTAGTATAATCCGGGGTGAGGGAGAGCAGTTCTTC
d_gene: NA
j_gene: TRBJ2-1
abundance: many
v_gene: TRBV19

CDR3aa: CASSVWKGTTEAFF
CDR3nt: TGTGCCAGCAGCGTATGGAAAGGGACCACTGAAGCTTTCTTT
d_gene: NA
j_gene: TRBJ1-1
abundance: NA
v_gene: TRBV9

CDR3aa: CASSLSGSNQPQHF
CDR3nt: TGTGCCAGCAGTTTATCAGGGAGCAATCAGCCCCAGCATTTT
d_gene: NA
j_gene: TRBJ1-5
abundance: many
v_gene: TRBV28

CDR3aa: CASSLVWETRAITEETQYF
CDR3nt: TGTGCCAGCAGCTTAGTATGGGAGACAAGGGCGATCACGGAAGAGACCCAGTACTTC
d_gene: NA
j_gene: TRBJ2-5
abundance: many
v_gene: TRBV11-3

CDR3aa: CASGRQGGTEAFF
CDR3nt: TGTGCCAGCGGACGACAGGGGGGCACTGAAGCTTTCTTT
d_gene: TRBD1
j_gene: TRBJ1-1
abundance: many
v_gene: TRBV3-1